Following are 11 T cell receptor beta chains from one sample sequenced in a study of blood T cell repertoires in COVID-19. The repertoire was sequenced with immunoSEQ multiplex PCR; TCRdb's copy has only in-frame clones and lacks some. The sample has 250,000 or so clones; about 68% are singletons. The sequenced material came from peripheral blood. The receptor set was obtained from a woman aged 80 or older with acute or convalescent COVID-19.

The J gene is TRBJ1-4, the V gene TRBV5-1, with 7 bases that match TRBD1. This CDR3 is built from 14 residues. With 4 bases clipped from V and 5 bases from J, the junction kept 5 bases outside the gene matches. The germline gives CDR1 SGHRS, CDR2 YFSETQ. The CDR3 is CASSGGQKNEKLFF. For the CDR3, the DNA is TGCGCCAGCAGCGGGGGACAGAAAAATGAAAAACTGTTTTTT.

This clone was seen only a few times. V usage is TRBV6-2 or TRBV6-3 and J usage is TRBJ1-2, with a weak D call TRBD1 (5 bases). The germline V gene encodes CDR1 MNHEY and CDR2 SVGEGT. The CDR3 sequence is 13 residues long. Trimming cost V 5 bases and J 2 bases, with 9 bases left between them. Written as DNA, the CDR3 is TGTGCCAGCAGTCGACAGTCGAACTATGGCTACACCTTC. Amino acid sequence: CASSRQSNYGYTF.

In this sample, this clone turned up a few times. The V gene is TRBV5-6, the J gene TRBJ1-5; D perhaps matches TRBD1 (5 bases). The length of the CDR3 is 13 residues. Per germline, CDR1 SGHDT and CDR2 YYEEEE. V was pared by 4 bases and J by 2 bases, with 7 bases between. The CDR3 region has the DNA TGTGCCAGCAGCCGGGGGGGCAATCAGCCCCAGCATTTT. Protein sequence: CASSRGGNQPQHF.

This clone was detected only a few times. CDR3 sequence reads: CATSREDRRSYGYTF. The CDR3 coding sequence is TGTGCCACCAGCAGAGAAGACAGGAGATCTTATGGCTACACCTTC. The chain employs TRBV15 and TRBJ1-2, with a tentative D call TRBD1 (6 bases). Germline assignment: CDR1 LNHNV and CDR2 YYDKDF (reference sequence). Trimming pared 0 bases from V and 5 bases from J, leaving 13 bases between. The CDR3 length is 15 residues.

The CDR3 region is CASSYTGLAGNEQFF. The CDR3 DNA follows: TGTGCCAGCAGTTACACTGGACTAGCCGGCAATGAGCAGTTCTTC. The gene calls are TRBV6-6 and TRBJ2-1, with TRBD2 identical over 8 bases. The CDR3 is made up of 15 amino acids. The germline gives CDR1 MNHNY, CDR2 SVGAGI (reference sequence). V shed 2 bases and J 6 bases; nucleotides not matched to a gene: 6.

V usage is TRBV6-5 and J usage is TRBJ2-7; 10 positions match TRBD2. Germline loops: CDR1 MNHEY, CDR2 SVGAGI. After removal of 4 bases from V and 2 bases from J, the junction contained 8 bases not matched to a gene. There are 16 residues in the CDR3. The CDR3 region is CASSSQRTSGPYEQYF. The CDR3 DNA is TGTGCCAGCAGTTCACAACGGACTAGCGGCCCCTACGAGCAGTACTTC.

The CDR3 reads CASSQAGGPIDEQFF. CDR3 sequence (DNA): TGTGCCAGCAGCCAAGCGGGGGGGCCGATTGATGAGCAGTTCTTC. This sequence joins TRBV7-6 and TRBJ2-1; 10 nucleotides line up with TRBD2. This CDR3 is built from 15 residues. Germline V lookup: CDR1 SGHVS, CDR2 FNYEAQ. V trimming: 5 bases; J trimming: 8 bases; junction bases outside the gene matches: 9.

The chain couples TRBV6-5 to TRBJ2-7; possible D gene TRBD2, 6 bases. The CDR3 consists of 13 residues. In germline, CDR1 is MNHEY, CDR2 SVGAGI. V lost 2 bases and J 1 base, leaving 6 bases between the germline ends. CDR3 amino acids: CASSYGTSYEQYF. CDR3 nucleotide sequence: TGTGCCAGCAGTTACGGGACTTCCTACGAGCAGTACTTC.

The V call is TRBV2, the J call TRBJ1-5; 12 nucleotides line up with TRBD1. With 8 bases clipped from V and 5 bases from J, the junction kept 7 bases outside the gene matches. CDR1 is SNHLY and CDR2 is FYNNEI in the germline V gene. The CDR3 runs to 15 residues. The CDR3 loop reads CASAPGTGGHQPQHF. In DNA, the CDR3 is TGTGCCAGCGCCCCCGGGACAGGGGGCCATCAGCCCCAGCATTTT.

This chain connects TRBV11-2 to TRBJ2-7, with 12 bases matching TRBD2. The V segment lost 5 bases and the J segment 6 bases; nucleotides outside the gene matches: 8. Per germline, CDR1 SGHAT and CDR2 FQNNGV. This CDR3 is built from 15 residues. The CDR3 region is CASSHWTSGKGEQYF. The CDR3 DNA reads as TGTGCCAGCAGCCATTGGACTAGCGGGAAGGGCGAGCAGTACTTC.

This clone was observed at least ten times. The chain is built from TRBV28 and TRBJ1-3; D may be TRBD1 (5 bases). Germline assignment: CDR1 MDHEN and CDR2 SYDVKM. Trimming took off 5 bases at V and 0 bases at J, with 11 bases between the two ends. The CDR3 contains 15 residues. CDR3 bases: TGTGCCAGCAGTGGGGCGGTTTCCTCTGGAAACACCATATATTTT. It yields the protein CASSGAVSSGNTIYF.